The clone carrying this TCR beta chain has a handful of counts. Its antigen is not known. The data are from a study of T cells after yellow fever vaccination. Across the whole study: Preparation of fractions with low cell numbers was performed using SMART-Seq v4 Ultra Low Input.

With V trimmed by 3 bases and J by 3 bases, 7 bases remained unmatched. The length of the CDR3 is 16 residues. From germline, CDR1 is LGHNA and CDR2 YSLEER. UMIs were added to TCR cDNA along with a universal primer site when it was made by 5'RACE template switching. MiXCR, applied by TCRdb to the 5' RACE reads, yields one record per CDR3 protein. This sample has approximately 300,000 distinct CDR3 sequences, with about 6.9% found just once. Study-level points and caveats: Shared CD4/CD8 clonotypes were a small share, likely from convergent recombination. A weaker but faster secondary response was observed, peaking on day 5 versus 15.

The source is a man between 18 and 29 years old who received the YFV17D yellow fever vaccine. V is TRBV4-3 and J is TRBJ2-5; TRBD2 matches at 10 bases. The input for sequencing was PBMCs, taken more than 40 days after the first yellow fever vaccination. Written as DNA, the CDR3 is TGCGCCAGCAGCCAGGGGCCTAGCGGGGGTAAAGAGACCCAGTACTTC. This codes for CASSQGPSGGKETQYF.